The 5 T cell receptor beta chains reported below all come from one sample, sequenced in a study of Ad26.COV2.S vaccination and SARS-CoV-2 variants. Treatment: some 20 received Ad26.COV2.S at low or high dose, single or two shots; 5 received placebo; per-sample allocation not given. Day 63 following the first vaccine or placebo injection was when the samples were taken. Libraries were prepared by immunoSEQ multiplex PCR; TCRdb keeps only in-frame clonotypes and omits some of them. The sample lists fewer than 900,000 clones, roughly 90% occurring once. The source material was peripheral blood, sampled in a trial of Ad26.COV2.S vaccine versus placebo. The receptors here all came from a person aged 18 to 65 who received the Ad26.COV2.S COVID-19 vaccine or a placebo.

This rearrangement joins TRBV27 to TRBJ1-6; maybe TRBD1 (5 bases). The V gene lost 3 bases and the J gene lost 8 bases, with 17 bases spanning the gap. The CDR3 is made up of 16 amino acids. Per the germline V gene, CDR1 is MNHEY and CDR2 is SMNVEV (reference sequence). CDR3 amino acids: CASSFSGPRGDSPLHF. CDR3 bases: TGTGCCAGCAGTTTCTCAGGGCCTCGGGGGGATTCACCCCTCCACTTT.

The V gene is TRBV24-1, the J gene TRBJ2-1; 12 bases are shared with TRBD2. From germline, CDR1 is KGHDR and CDR2 SFDVKD. Trimming at V came to 1 base and at J to 4 bases, leaving 1 base not matched to a gene. The CDR3 has 16 amino acids. In DNA, the CDR3 is TGTGCCACCAGTGATTTTACTAGCGGGAGGTACAATGAGCAGTTCTTC. Translated: CATSDFTSGRYNEQFF.

Only one count was recorded for this clone. This CDR3 reads CASSYRQLKDEAFF. The CDR3 nucleotides read TGTGCCAGCAGTTACCGTCAGTTGAAGGATGAAGCTTTCTTT. The chain recombines TRBV6-5 with TRBJ1-1; unclear D gene. V was shortened by 2 bases and J by 7 bases, with 14 bases between the two germline ends. Germline CDR1 is MNHEY and CDR2 is SVGAGI. This CDR3 has 14 amino acids.

The CDR3 region has the DNA TGTGCCAGCAGCTCGGCTAGCGGGAGTAGAGAGACCCAGTACTTC. It encodes CASSSASGSRETQYF. This rearrangement joins TRBV7-2 to TRBJ2-5; 10 bases are a match to TRBD2. Losses at the gene ends were 4 bases for V and 4 bases for J; bases not matched to a gene: 6. The CDR3 covers 15 residues. CDR1 SGHTA and CDR2 FQGNSA come from the germline V gene.

This chain connects TRBV30 to TRBJ1-1; D is perhaps TRBD1 (6 bases). CDR3 length: 13 residues. Deletions cut 2 bases from V and 1 base from J, with 8 bases between. Germline V gene lookup returns CDR1 GTSNPN and CDR2 SVGIG (reference sequence). The CDR3 bases are TGTGCCTGGAGTCAAGGGGGGAACACTGAAGCTTTCTTT. Amino acids: CAWSQGGNTEAFF. The variable domain in full, with the rest retrieved from reference TRBV30 and TRBJ1-1, is SQTIHQWPATLVQPVGSPLSLECTVEGTSNPNLYWYRQAAGRGLQLLFYSVGIGQISSEVPQNLSASRPQDRQFILSSKKLLLSDSGFYLCAWSQGGNTEAFFGQGTRLTVV.